This T cell receptor beta chain was profiled in a study of immune evolution from preneoplasia to lung adenocarcinoma. Study-level points and caveats: From normal lung to invasive adenocarcinoma, top clone frequencies appeared to decrease.

Premalignant or tumor cells were enriched by macro-dissection after pathologic assessment. This table comes from immunoSEQ multiplex PCR, and its TCRdb copy is limited to in-frame clones, with some not included. This sample has approximately 6,500 clones, with roughly 85% found just once. As for this clone: Its antigen remains unidentified.

This receptor was obtained from a person aged 50 to 70 with lung adenocarcinoma. Sequencing input: FFPE minimally invasive lung adenocarcinoma tissue.

CDR3 bases: TGTGCCAGCACCTACACTGAAGCTTTCTTT. This codes for CASTYTEAFF. The rearrangement joins TRBV7-3 to TRBJ1-1; D not resolved. Germline V CDR1 and CDR2: SGHTA, FQGTGA. The length of the CDR3 is 10 residues. The ends were cut back, 7 bases at V and 3 bases at J, with 3 bases in the middle.